The 32 T cell receptor beta chains below come from one sample, sequenced in a study of T cell responses to AZD1222 COVID-19 vaccine. The data were produced by immunoSEQ multiplex PCR, yet TCRdb's version contains in-frame clones alone and is incomplete. The table lists roughly 110,000 clones, approximately 86% of them singletons. The specimen comprised peripheral blood, sampled on day 0 of AZD1222 vaccination. The receptors here all came from an adult in good health.

This chain joins TRBV9 and TRBJ2-2, with D possibly being TRBD1 (6 bases). Germline CDR1 SGDLS, CDR2 YYNGEE. Trimming cost V 2 bases and J 7 bases, with 18 bases left between them. CDR3 length: 16 amino acids. For the CDR3, the DNA is TGTGCCAGCAGCGTGGGGACACTCCACTTCATCGGGGAGCTGTTTTTT. Its translation: CASSVGTLHFIGELFF.

V usage is TRBV4-3 and J usage is TRBJ1-6; TRBD1 aligns across 8 bases. The V gene end was trimmed by 3 bases and the J gene end by 9 bases; junction bases not matched to a gene: 16. CDR1 and CDR2 (germline): LGHNA, YSLEER. The CDR3 is 18 amino acids. CDR3 in DNA: TGCGCCAGCAGCCAGGGGGACAGGACAATGGGGATAAGTTCACCCCTCCACTTT. It translates to CASSQGDRTMGISSPLHF.

V is TRBV6-2 or TRBV6-3 and J is TRBJ2-2; D tentatively reads TRBD1 or TRBD2 (5 bases each). The V end lost 2 bases, the J end lost 2 bases, and 9 bases lay between the germline ends. Germline V CDR1 and CDR2: MNHEY, SVGEGT. CDR3 length equals 15 residues. CDR3 bases: TGTGCCAGCAGTTACCGGGGACCAAACACCGGGGAGCTGTTTTTT. This gives the protein CASSYRGPNTGELFF.

The rearrangement links TRBV7-2 to TRBJ2-5, with D possibly TRBD1 on 5 matching bases. Germline-derived CDR1 and CDR2 are SGHTA and FQGNSA. The germline V and J ends were trimmed by 4 bases and 2 bases, with 20 bases remaining between them. The CDR3 extends over 17 amino acids. The CDR3, as DNA: TGTGCCAGCAGCTCCTCATCAGGACATAGGTTACAAGAGACCCAGTACTTC. It translates to CASSSSSGHRLQETQYF. Supplemented by reference TRBV7-2 and TRBJ2-5, the full variable domain reads GAGVSQSPSNKVTEKGKDVELRCDPISGHTALYWYRQSLGQGLEFLIYFQGNSAPDKSGLPSDRFSAERTGGSVSTLTIQRTQQEDSAVYLCASSSSSGHRLQETQYFGPGTRLLVL.

The chain is built from TRBV30 and TRBJ1-4; 8 nucleotides agree with TRBD1. V shed 1 base, J shed 4 bases, and the junction held 2 bases outside the gene matches. From germline, CDR1 is GTSNPN and CDR2 SVGIG (reference sequence). The CDR3 runs to 14 residues. The CDR3: CAWSGGQDNEKLFF. In nucleotides, the CDR3 is TGTGCCTGGAGTGGGGGACAGGATAATGAAAAACTGTTTTTT.

V is TRBV12-3 or TRBV12-4 and J is TRBJ1-2, with D tentatively TRBD1 (6 bases). This CDR3 has 13 residues. V lost 7 bases and J 4 bases, leaving 13 bases between the germline ends. The CDR3 here is CASTIQGIYGYTF. In DNA, the CDR3 is TGTGCCAGCACCATCCAGGGGATCTATGGCTACACCTTC.

V usage is TRBV28 and J usage is TRBJ2-2, with 9 bases that match TRBD2. The CDR3 sequence is 18 residues long. V lost 5 bases and J lost 6; bases outside the gene matches: 16. Germline CDR1 is MDHEN and CDR2 is SYDVKM. Written as DNA, the CDR3 is TGTGCCAGCAGTCCGGGACTAGCCCATACAGGGAGACCCGGGGAGCTGTTTTTT. It is translated as CASSPGLAHTGRPGELFF.

The rearrangement joins TRBV24-1 to TRBJ2-2, with TRBD1 identical over 9 bases. V lost 3 bases, J lost 2 bases, and 6 bases stayed unmatched. CDR3 size: 17 residues. CDR1 and CDR2 from the germline V gene are KGHDR and SFDVKD. In DNA form, the CDR3 reads TGTGCCACCAGTGATGTACCGGGACAGGGCAACACCGGGGAGCTGTTTTTT. Residues: CATSDVPGQGNTGELFF.

The chain combines TRBV18 with TRBJ2-7; D call uncertain. Germline-derived CDR1 and CDR2 are KGHSH and LQKENI. V was trimmed by 1 base and J by 2 bases, leaving 6 bases between them. CDR3 length equals 13 residues. The CDR3 spells CASSPLDTYEQYF. The CDR3 DNA reads TGTGCCAGCTCACCACTAGACACCTACGAGCAGTACTTC.

Of note for this clone: The same CDR3 is also encoded by other DNA sequences in this sample. This chain links TRBV2 with TRBJ1-1; TRBD1 might be the D (6 bases). Germline values: CDR1 SNHLY, CDR2 FYNNEI. This CDR3 comprises 14 residues. V lost 3 bases and J lost 8, with 16 bases in between. The CDR3: CASSEKTGGTEAFF. CDR3 coding DNA: TGTGCCAGCAGTGAGAAGACAGGAGGCACAGAAGCTTTCTTT. Full variable domain (missing parts from reference TRBV2 and TRBJ1-1): EPEVTQTPSHQVTQMGQEVILRCVPISNHLYFYWYRQILGQKVEFLVSFYNNEISEKSEIFDDQFSVERPDGSNFTLKIRSTKLEDSAMYFCASSEKTGGTEAFFGQGTRLTVV.

The chain uses TRBV5-1 and TRBJ1-1; no reliable D call. V lost 3 bases and J 4 bases, leaving 7 bases between the germline ends. The germline CDR1 and CDR2 sequences are SGHRS and YFSETQ. This CDR3 is built from 12 residues. The CDR3 loop reads CASSSGPTEAFF. The DNA of the CDR3 is TGCGCCAGCAGCTCAGGACCCACTGAAGCTTTCTTT.

This rearrangement joins TRBV6-5 to TRBJ1-2; D gene unclear. Germline loops: CDR1 MNHEY, CDR2 SVGAGI. The CDR3 covers 14 residues. The germline V and J ends were trimmed by 1 base and 4 bases, with 10 bases remaining between them. The CDR3 DNA follows: TGTGCCAGCAGTTACTTCGTGGGCTCCTATGGCTACACCTTC. Its protein is CASSYFVGSYGYTF.

V is TRBV19 and J is TRBJ1-1; D gene ambiguous. Trimming took 4 bases from V and 3 from J, leaving 18 bases between them. This CDR3 is built from 16 residues. Germline CDR1 LNHDA, CDR2 SQIVND (reference sequence). The DNA for the CDR3 is TGTGCCAGTAGTACAGATCCTAGATGGGCCGACACTGAAGCTTTCTTT. Its translation: CASSTDPRWADTEAFF. Using reference TRBV19 and TRBJ1-1 for the parts outside the CDR3, the full variable domain is DGGITQSPKYLFRKEGQNVTLSCEQNLNHDAMYWYRQDPGQGLRLIYYSQIVNDFQKGDIAEGYSVSREKKESFPLTVTSAQKNPTAFYLCASSTDPRWADTEAFFGQGTRLTVV.

This chain joins TRBV14 and TRBJ2-1; D might be TRBD1 (5 bases). This CDR3 is built from 21 residues. Germline CDR1 is SGHDN and CDR2 is FVKESK. V lost 0 bases, J lost 2 bases, and 26 bases lay in between. The chain's CDR3 is CASSQDFVSNFDSEAYNEQFF. The CDR3 DNA follows: TGTGCCAGCAGCCAAGATTTTGTGTCCAACTTCGACAGCGAAGCCTACAATGAGCAGTTCTTC. The full variable domain, rest sourced from reference TRBV14 and TRBJ2-1, is EAGVTQFPSHSVIEKGQTVTLRCDPISGHDNLYWYRRVMGKEIKFLLHFVKESKQDESGMPNNRFLAERTGGTYSTLKVQPAELEDSGVYFCASSQDFVSNFDSEAYNEQFFGPGTRLTVL.

The sample holds a few counts of this clone. In DNA form, the CDR3 reads TGTGCCAGCAGTTCTTACACTGGGACTAGCGGAGCACACACAGATACGCAGTATTTT. This codes for CASSSYTGTSGAHTDTQYF. The genes are TRBV6-2 or TRBV6-3 and TRBJ2-3; 11 bases are shared with TRBD2. The J segment lost 2 bases and the V segment lost 4 bases, leaving 14 bases of the junction unmatched. Germline CDR1 MNHEY, CDR2 SVGEGT. The CDR3 has 19 amino acids.

In its sample, this clone was seen a few times. The chain is built from TRBV28 and TRBJ1-1, with D possibly TRBD1 on 5 matching bases. Germline CDR1 reads MDHEN; CDR2 reads SYDVKM. The V end lost 8 bases, the J end lost 0 bases, and 13 bases lay between the germline ends. This CDR3 is built from 14 residues. In DNA form, the CDR3 reads TGTGCCAGCGCCCCTGGGGCAATGAACACTGAAGCTTTCTTT. Amino acid sequence: CASAPGAMNTEAFF.

The V gene is TRBV5-6, the J gene TRBJ2-7; TRBD1 agrees at 11 bases. Germline CDR1 reads SGHDT; CDR2 reads YYEEEE. The CDR3 is 14 amino acids. Trimming cost V 4 bases and J 4 bases; bases outside gene matches: 4. This chain's CDR3 is CASSTGTGGYEQYF. Here the CDR3 DNA reads TGTGCCAGCAGCACCGGGACAGGGGGTTACGAGCAGTACTTC.

This chain uses TRBV7-2 with TRBJ1-6; D is ambiguous. The V end was cut by 5 bases, the J end by 11 bases, with 13 bases between. The germline CDR1 and CDR2 sequences are SGHTA and FQGNSA. The CDR3 is 13 residues long. In DNA form, the CDR3 reads TGTGCCAGCAGCCCAGAGGAATGGGCACCCCTCCACTTT. Translating it yields CASSPEEWAPLHF.

The rearrangement links TRBV19 to TRBJ1-1; 8 bases are shared with TRBD1. Trimming took 1 base from V and 10 from J; bases not matched to a gene: 11. The CDR3 loop spans 15 amino acids. Germline assignment: CDR1 LNHDA and CDR2 SQIVND (reference sequence). CDR3 amino acids: CASSIVGQGATIAFF. CDR3 nucleotide sequence: TGTGCCAGTAGTATAGTGGGCCAGGGGGCAACTATAGCTTTCTTT.

The V gene is TRBV5-1, the J gene TRBJ2-5; TRBD1 agrees at 10 bases. CDR3 length: 16 residues. Unmatched junction bases numbered 4, after V lost 0 bases and J lost 2 bases. CDR1 is SGHRS and CDR2 is YFSETQ in the germline V gene. The CDR3 DNA reads TGCGCCAGCAGCTTGGATCTGGGACAGGGGCAAGAGACCCAGTACTTC. Translation gives CASSLDLGQGQETQYF.

V is TRBV27 and J is TRBJ1-5, with 7 bases identical to TRBD1. CDR3 size: 21 residues. Germline lookup yields CDR1 MNHEY and CDR2 SMNVEV (reference sequence). V was clipped by 3 bases and J by 0 bases; unmatched bases: 20. Written as DNA, the CDR3 is TGTGCCAGCAGTTTCACCCTCCTCTATCCGCGACAGGGCTATAGCAATCAGCCCCAGCATTTT. Its protein is CASSFTLLYPRQGYSNQPQHF.

CDR3 sequence: CAWIRSSMNTEAFF. CDR3 in DNA: TGTGCCTGGATTCGATCGTCCATGAACACTGAAGCTTTCTTT. The V gene is TRBV30, the J gene TRBJ1-1; D is unclear. The V and J ends lost 4 bases and 0 bases respectively, with 12 bases between them. From germline, CDR1 is GTSNPN and CDR2 SVGIG (reference sequence). This CDR3 comprises 14 residues.

This chain connects TRBV7-2 to TRBJ1-5, with 7 bases aligning to TRBD1. CDR3 size: 14 residues. Germline CDR1 and CDR2: SGHTA and FQGNSA. J gave up 5 bases and V 1 base, and 2 bases lay outside the gene matches. The CDR3 loop is CASSLGGTDQPQHF. CDR3 nucleotides: TGTGCCAGCAGCTTAGGCGGGACAGATCAGCCCCAGCATTTT.

The chain combines TRBV4-3 with TRBJ2-3; D is perhaps TRBD2 (6 bases). The germline V gene has CDR1 LGHNA and CDR2 YSLEER. This CDR3 contains 15 residues. The V gene lost 4 bases and the J gene lost 0 bases, with 11 bases spanning the gap. CDR3 coding DNA: TGCGCCAGCAGCCGGACTACCTCTAGCACAGATACGCAGTATTTT. Amino acids: CASSRTTSSTDTQYF.

This rearrangement joins TRBV7-6 to TRBJ2-1; 7 bases map to TRBD2. CDR1 SGHVS and CDR2 FNYEAQ come from the germline V gene. The length of the CDR3 is 15 residues. Losses at the gene ends were 5 bases for V and 4 bases for J; bases not matched to a gene: 8. The CDR3 reads CASSPGRPQYNEQFF. The CDR3 DNA is TGTGCCAGCAGCCCCGGGAGGCCCCAATACAATGAGCAGTTCTTC.

This chain uses TRBV10-3 with TRBJ1-1; D remains unclear. This CDR3 has 14 amino acids. Trimming shortened V by 0 bases and J by 10 bases, and 15 bases separated the two germline ends. Germline V CDR1 and CDR2: ENHRY, SYGVKD. CDR3 sequence reads: CAISESGGGQRAFF. In DNA form, the CDR3 reads TGTGCCATCAGTGAGTCGGGCGGCGGCCAACGAGCTTTCTTT.

This sequence joins TRBV6-4 and TRBJ2-2; D gene uncertain. V was pared by 3 bases and J by 6 bases, with 5 bases between. Germline values: CDR1 MRHNA, CDR2 SNTAGT. This CDR3 comprises 12 residues. The CDR3 bases are TGTGCCAGCAGTGAGGGTTCCGGGGAGCTGTTTTTT. Its translation: CASSEGSGELFF.

This rearrangement joins TRBV12-5 to TRBJ2-5; D is unclear. The CDR3 spans 13 residues. Germline CDR1 and CDR2: LGHNT and FRNRAP. Trimming stripped 1 base from V and 1 base from J, with 4 bases between. The CDR3 is CASGLDPQETQYF. In DNA form, the CDR3 reads TGTGCTAGTGGTTTGGATCCCCAAGAGACCCAGTACTTC. Drawing the rest from reference TRBV12-5 and TRBJ2-5, the complete variable domain is DARVTQTPRHKVTEMGQEVTMRCQPILGHNTVFWYRQTMMQGLELLAYFRNRAPLDDSGMPKDRFSAEMPDATLATLKIQPSEPRDSAVYFCASGLDPQETQYFGPGTRLLVL.

This clone was seen at least ten times. The chain couples TRBV10-3 to TRBJ1-4, with TRBD1 identical over 10 bases. V trimming: 6 bases; J trimming: 4 bases; junction bases outside the gene matches: 2. This CDR3 contains 14 residues. The germline V gene encodes CDR1 ENHRY and CDR2 SYGVKD. The chain's CDR3 is CAISRDRGNEKLFF. The CDR3 DNA reads as TGTGCCATCAGCCGGGACAGGGGTAATGAAAAACTGTTTTTT.

The chain employs TRBV7-3 and TRBJ1-2; 10 nucleotides line up with TRBD1. The V gene end was trimmed by 5 bases and the J gene end by 6 bases; junction bases not matched to a gene: 9. Looked up from germline, CDR1 is SGHTA and CDR2 is FQGTGA. The CDR3 covers 15 residues. The CDR3 reads CASSPLGTGVDGYTF. For the CDR3, the DNA is TGTGCCAGCAGCCCCCTTGGGACAGGGGTGGATGGCTACACCTTC.

This clone has a single count. The gene calls are TRBV5-8 and TRBJ1-2; no definite D call. Trimming removed 4 bases at V and 4 bases at J, with 11 bases between. The CDR3 length is 13 residues. The germline V gene encodes CDR1 SGHTS and CDR2 YDEGEE. CDR3 bases: TGTGCCAGCAGCCGTCTCAGCGGCTATGGCTACACCTTC. It yields the protein CASSRLSGYGYTF.

The chain is built from TRBV4-2 and TRBJ1-3, with a possible D match to TRBD1 (5 bases). Per germline, CDR1 LGHNA and CDR2 YNFKEQ. This CDR3 contains 13 residues. Deletions cut 8 bases from V and 2 bases from J, with 10 bases between. The DNA for the CDR3 is TGTGCCAGCGATCAGGGAGCTGGAAACACCATATATTTT. Encoded protein: CASDQGAGNTIYF.